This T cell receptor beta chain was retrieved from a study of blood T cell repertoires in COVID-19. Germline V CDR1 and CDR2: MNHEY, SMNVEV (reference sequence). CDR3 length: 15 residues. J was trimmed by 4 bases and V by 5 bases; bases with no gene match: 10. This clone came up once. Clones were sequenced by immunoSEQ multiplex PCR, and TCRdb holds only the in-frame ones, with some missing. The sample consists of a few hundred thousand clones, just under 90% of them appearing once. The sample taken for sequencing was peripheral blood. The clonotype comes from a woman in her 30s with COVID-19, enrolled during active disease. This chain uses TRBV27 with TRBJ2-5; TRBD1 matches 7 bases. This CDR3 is CASSPARGPIETQYF. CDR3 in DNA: TGTGCCAGCAGTCCTGCGAGGGGGCCTATAGAGACCCAGTACTTC.